Sequencing of this T cell receptor (beta chain) was carried out in a study of graft-versus-host responses after intestinal transplantation. Study-wide context: Multivisceral, liver-intestinal, or isolated intestinal transplants were received by the recipients. For around 3 years after anti-thymocyte globulin induction, all recipients took tacrolimus and steroids.

This table comes from immunoSEQ multiplex PCR, and its TCRdb copy is limited to in-frame clones, with some not included. The sample includes 90,000 to 95,000 clones, approximately 90% of them seen just once. A remark on this clone: Its target is unknown.

Study results and caveats: The presence of high graft-versus-host to host-versus-graft clonal ratios in allografts characterized patients with graft-donor T cell macrochimerism. Recipient marrow harbored GvH clones, some of which surfaced first in ileum or blood.

This CDR3 spans 15 amino acids. V lost 1 base to trimming and J lost 1 base, with 9 bases between them. Germline lookup yields CDR1 SGHTA and CDR2 FQGTGA. Sequencing was performed on unstimulated CD8+ T cells sorted from spleen or lymph node cells, taken before intestinal transplant. This sequence originates from a human donor who received an intestinal transplant. The gene calls are TRBV7-3 and TRBJ2-3; D unresolved. The CDR3 is CASSLMGFGTDTQYF. CDR3 nucleotides: TGTGCCAGCAGCTTAATGGGGTTTGGCACAGATACGCAGTATTTT.